The sequence of this TCR beta chain was determined in a study of blood T cell repertoires in COVID-19. Study overall: T cells, B-cell-depleted T cells, or PBMCs provided the cDNA or gDNA that served as material.

Original methodology: Counts of nucleated cells, estimated from reference gene primer amplification, were obtained. Sequenced by immunoSEQ multiplex PCR; TCRdb stores in-frame clones only, minus some. The DNA was the basis for D and trimming; V, J and clone size are from that table. Of about 210,000 clones in the sample, roughly four fifths were seen once. Germline V gives CDR1 LNHDA, CDR2 SQIVND (reference sequence). V lost 7 bases and J lost 0, with 13 bases in between. The CDR3 contains 15 residues. The study drew participants aged about 18 to 95 years from some 25 US areas. The chain has TRBV19 and TRBJ1-3; D remains unclear. This sequence originates from a man in his forties who had recovered from COVID-19. Sequencing was done on a sample of PBMCs or T cells enriched from blood (not recorded which). The CDR3 is CASTVAMSSGNTIYF. CDR3 nucleotide sequence: TGTGCCAGTACGGTAGCGATGAGCTCTGGAAACACCATATATTTT.